The next 28 T cell receptor beta chains were all read from a single sample in a study of human T cells and chemical hapten exposure. This sample's time point: patch test 3, about 24 weeks after DPC sensitization. The sample's treatment: therapeutic diphenylcyclopropenone sensitization with weekly scalp DPC. TCRdb analysed the RACE reads with MiXCR anew, one entry per CDR3 protein. The table lists some 74,000 distinct CDR3 sequences, over 10% of them singletons, with around 5.8% in the top ten. Sequencing was performed on whole blood, taken in connection with sensitization to the hapten diphenylcyclopropenone (DPC). These receptors all come from a woman between 50 and 59 years old with alopecia areata. Some clones in this sample may be carry-over from other donors' samples.

The V call is TRBV20-1, the J call TRBJ1-2, with unresolved D. The germline V and J ends were trimmed by 8 bases and 1 base, with 11 bases remaining between them. The germline gives CDR1 DFQATT, CDR2 SNEGSKA (reference sequence). The CDR3 runs to 12 residues. Written as DNA, the CDR3 is TGCAGTTGGACGGCGGATAACTATGGCTACACCTTC. Amino acids: CSWTADNYGYTF.

For the CDR3, the DNA is TGTGCCAGCAGCTTAATCCCGCCGGGCACCGGGGAGCTGTTTTTT. Protein product: CASSLIPPGTGELFF. The chain has TRBV7-9 and TRBJ2-2; no clear D. V gave up 2 bases and J gave up 4 bases, with 11 bases separating them. Germline CDR1 reads SEHNR; CDR2 reads FQNEAQ (reference sequence). The CDR3 runs 15 residues.

The chain joins TRBV7-2 to TRBJ1-4; 8 bases line up with TRBD1. CDR3 length: 14 amino acids. Germline CDR1 SGHTA, CDR2 FQGNSA. J was trimmed by 10 bases and V by 4 bases; bases with no gene match: 8. The CDR3 DNA reads as TGTGCCAGCAGCTCATGGACAGGGATAGCAAAACTGTTTTTT. Translating it yields CASSSWTGIAKLFF.

This clonotype was counted only a few times. This rearrangement joins TRBV6-1 to TRBJ2-6, with 7 bases that match TRBD1. The CDR3 extends over 19 amino acids. Per germline, CDR1 MNHNS and CDR2 SASEGT. After removal of 7 bases from V and 0 bases from J, the junction contained 15 bases not matched to a gene. The CDR3 loop reads CASIIRRGQASSGANVLTF. The CDR3 DNA reads TGTGCCAGCATCATCAGGCGCGGACAGGCGAGCTCTGGGGCCAACGTCCTGACTTTC.

This clonotype was seen more than once but under ten times. J is TRBJ2-3 and V is TRBV20-1; 10 bases are shared with TRBD1. Germline loops: CDR1 DFQATT, CDR2 SNEGSKA (reference sequence). J was trimmed by 6 bases and V by 3 bases; bases with no gene match: 12. This CDR3 region has 16 residues. The CDR3 loop is CSARAPRQGAGDTQYF. As DNA, the CDR3 is TGCAGTGCTAGGGCGCCCCGACAGGGGGCAGGGGATACGCAGTATTTT.

This clonotype was seen ten or more times. The chain combines TRBV6-2 or TRBV6-3 with TRBJ2-2; possible D gene TRBD1, 6 bases. The germline CDR1 and CDR2 sequences are MNHEY and SVGEGT. The CDR3 is 18 residues long. The V end lost 5 bases, the J end lost 1 base, and 20 bases lay between the germline ends. This CDR3 reads CASSRNPRQALNTGELFF. Here the CDR3 DNA reads TGTGCCAGCAGTCGTAACCCCCGACAGGCATTGAACACCGGGGAGCTGTTTTTT.

The rearrangement uses TRBV7-2 and TRBJ2-7; D uncertain. Trimming took 5 bases from V and 4 from J, leaving 9 bases between them. The CDR3 is made up of 12 amino acids. Germline V gene lookup returns CDR1 SGHTA and CDR2 FQGNSA. The CDR3 coding sequence is TGTGCCAGCAGCCAGAATATATACGAGCAGTACTTC. Amino acids: CASSQNIYEQYF.

This clonotype has more than one count but fewer than ten. The chain couples TRBV2 to TRBJ1-5, with D maybe TRBD1 (5 bases). V gave up 10 bases and J gave up 5 bases, with 15 bases separating them. This CDR3 comprises 13 residues. The germline V gene encodes CDR1 SNHLY and CDR2 FYNNEI. The CDR3 DNA is TGTGCCACCCAGACAGAGTCTGATCAGCCCCAGCATTTT. Amino acids: CATQTESDQPQHF.

There are many counts of this clonotype. The CDR3 DNA follows: TGTGCCAGCAGCCGTACTAGCGGGAGTTCAGATACGCAGTATTTT. Amino acid sequence: CASSRTSGSSDTQYF. V gene TRBV6-6 combines with J gene TRBJ2-3; TRBD2 matches at 11 bases. V lost 6 bases to trimming and J lost 4 bases; unmatched junction nucleotides: 6. The CDR3 is 15 residues long. Per the germline V gene, CDR1 is MNHNY and CDR2 is SVGAGI (reference sequence).

The table lists this clonotype with a few counts. The chain combines TRBV7-9 with TRBJ2-2; 7 bases are shared with TRBD1. Germline V gives CDR1 SEHNR, CDR2 FQNEAQ (reference sequence). The V and J ends lost 9 bases and 5 bases, in that order; junction bases with no gene match: 6. The CDR3 consists of 13 residues. CDR3 loop: CASQQGTTGELFF. Written as DNA, the CDR3 is TGTGCCAGTCAACAGGGGACGACCGGGGAGCTGTTTTTT.

This rearrangement joins TRBV3-1 to TRBJ1-1; D call uncertain. The CDR3 contains 14 residues. Trimming cost V 3 bases and J 2 bases, with 10 bases left between them. Germline assignment: CDR1 LGHDT and CDR2 YNNKEL (reference sequence). The CDR3 loop is CASSQYLSNTEAFF. CDR3 nucleotide sequence: TGTGCCAGCAGCCAGTACCTCAGCAACACTGAAGCTTTCTTT.

V is TRBV10-3 and J is TRBJ2-1, with D uncertain. This CDR3 contains 11 residues. V gave up 2 bases and J gave up 8 bases, with 4 bases separating them. Germline V CDR1 and CDR2: ENHRY, SYGVKD. CDR3 coding DNA: TGTGCCATCAGTGAGGGAGATGAGCAGTTCTTC. Translating it yields CAISEGDEQFF.

The rearrangement joins TRBV28 to TRBJ2-7; TRBD1 is a possible D gene (6 bases). V gave up 6 bases and J gave up 4 bases, with 13 bases separating them. The CDR3 is 13 amino acids. CDR1 MDHEN and CDR2 SYDVKM come from the germline V gene. The CDR3 loop reads CASSSIQGYEQYF. The CDR3 DNA reads as TGTGCCAGCAGCTCCATCCAGGGGTACGAGCAGTACTTC.

This clonotype was seen at least ten times. The chain recombines TRBV5-1 with TRBJ2-3; TRBD2 matches at 12 bases. Losses at the gene ends were 6 bases for V and 1 base for J; bases not matched to a gene: 15. Germline V gives CDR1 SGHRS, CDR2 YFSETQ. The CDR3 spans 19 residues. The CDR3 is CASTGGALAGGPRTDTQYF. The CDR3, as DNA: TGCGCCAGCACGGGGGGAGCCCTAGCGGGAGGGCCACGCACAGATACGCAGTATTTT.

This clonotype was detected many times. V gene TRBV29-1 combines with J gene TRBJ1-1; TRBD1 might be the D (5 bases). The CDR3 is made up of 13 amino acids. V lost 2 bases to trimming and J lost 1 base, with 8 bases between them. Germline-derived CDR1 and CDR2 are SQVTM and ANQGSEA. Here the CDR3 reads CSVERQGNTEAFF. CDR3 bases: TGCAGCGTTGAAAGGCAGGGGAACACTGAAGCTTTCTTT.

This clonotype was seen repeatedly, ten times or more. The chain uses TRBV29-1 and TRBJ2-7, with a weak D call TRBD2 (7 bases). CDR3 length: 12 residues. Germline V gives CDR1 SQVTM, CDR2 ANQGSEA. Trimming left V 4 bases short and J 6 bases short, with 13 bases between. The CDR3 DNA is TGCAGCGTTGCTGGGGGAGGGGGCGAGCAGTACTTC. This gives the protein CSVAGGGGEQYF.

There are many counts of this clonotype. The gene calls are TRBV7-2 and TRBJ2-2; TRBD2 matches at 12 bases. From germline, CDR1 is SGHTA and CDR2 FQGNSA. V dropped 6 bases and J dropped 6; count of bases not matched to a gene: 5. The CDR3 runs to 15 residues. The CDR3 DNA sequence: TGTGCCAGCAGGATGACTAGCGGGAGTGCCGGGGAGCTGTTTTTT. Its protein is CASRMTSGSAGELFF.

This clonotype turned up a few times. The chain employs TRBV29-1 and TRBJ2-1; D unresolved. This CDR3 is built from 14 residues. Germline V gives CDR1 SQVTM, CDR2 ANQGSEA. The ends were cut back, 3 bases at V and 5 bases at J, with 14 bases in the middle. As DNA, the CDR3 is TGCAGCGTTGAGAGCCAGCCGGATGACAATGAGCAGTTCTTC. The encoded protein is CSVESQPDDNEQFF.

This clonotype has just a few counts. The chain combines TRBV5-1 with TRBJ2-5; tentatively, D is TRBD2 (6 bases). Trimming stripped 4 bases from V and 2 bases from J, with 9 bases between. The CDR3 spans 13 residues. CDR1 is SGHRS, CDR2 YFSETQ, per germline. CDR3 nucleotides: TGCGCCAGCAGCACGGACTATCAAGAGACCCAGTACTTC. Its protein product is CASSTDYQETQYF.

This clonotype has more than one count but fewer than ten. The J gene is TRBJ2-2, the V gene TRBV5-1; no clear D. Germline loops: CDR1 SGHRS, CDR2 YFSETQ. The CDR3 contains 15 residues. The germline V and J ends were trimmed by 0 bases and 8 bases, with 14 bases remaining between them. The CDR3 loop is CASSLDRNRRGELFF. The CDR3 DNA follows: TGCGCCAGCAGCTTGGACCGAAACCGGAGAGGGGAGCTGTTTTTT.

This clonotype was found a few times. The chain joins TRBV18 to TRBJ1-1, with D perhaps matching TRBD1 (6 bases). Per germline, CDR1 KGHSH and CDR2 LQKENI. Deletions cut 3 bases from V and 9 bases from J, with 11 bases between. CDR3 length equals 12 residues. The CDR3 reads CASSPGQTKAFF. CDR3 bases: TGTGCCAGCTCACCCGGACAGACGAAAGCTTTCTTT.

The chain joins TRBV20-1 to TRBJ2-7; possibly TRBD1 for D (6 bases). The CDR3 has 12 residues. With 3 bases removed from V and 7 bases from J, the gap between germline ends came to 13 bases. Germline V gene data show CDR1 as DFQATT and CDR2 as SNEGSKA (reference sequence). The CDR3 loop reads CSARGTTREQYF. Here the CDR3 DNA reads TGCAGTGCTAGGGGGACAACTAGGGAGCAGTACTTC.

This clonotype came up many times. The chain links TRBV5-1 to TRBJ2-5; D unresolved. CDR1 and CDR2 from the germline V gene are SGHRS and YFSETQ. The CDR3 covers 15 residues. Trimming removed 0 bases from V and 0 bases from J, with 9 bases in between. CDR3 bases: TGCGCCAGCAGCTTGGAAAATCTGTACCAAGAGACCCAGTACTTC. Amino acid sequence: CASSLENLYQETQYF.

This clonotype has more than one count but fewer than ten. This chain connects TRBV29-1 to TRBJ1-1; D ambiguous. CDR3 length: 13 amino acids. Germline V gene data show CDR1 as SQVTM and CDR2 as ANQGSEA. The V end was cut by 6 bases, the J end by 2 bases, with 13 bases between. CDR3 nucleotides: TGCAGCGTACAACAGACGCCTAACACTGAAGCTTTCTTT. Translating it yields CSVQQTPNTEAFF.

This clonotype was detected a few times. The chain carries TRBV20-1 and TRBJ2-5; 8 bases agree with TRBD2. J was trimmed by 3 bases and V by 6 bases; bases with no gene match: 12. CDR3 length: 15 amino acids. CDR1 is DFQATT and CDR2 is SNEGSKA in the germline V gene (reference sequence). The DNA for the CDR3 is TGCAGTGCCTTACCCAGCGGGGGTTACAAAGAGACCCAGTACTTC. Translating gives CSALPSGGYKETQYF.

Many counts were recorded for this clonotype. At one end, the junction sequence differs from germline, possibly due to a read error. J is TRBJ2-7 and V is TRBV7-9, with TRBD1 matching over 7 bases. This CDR3 spans 14 amino acids. Germline CDR1 reads SEHNR; CDR2 reads FQNEAQ (reference sequence). The DNA for the CDR3 is TGTGCCAGCAACTTAGACAGGGCGGGTTCCGAGCAGTACTTC. It codes for CASNLDRAGSEQYF.

This clonotype appeared many times. This rearrangement joins TRBV9 to TRBJ2-7, with D uncertain. This CDR3 has 12 residues. CDR1 and CDR2 (germline): SGDLS, YYNGEE. V lost 5 bases and J 5 bases, leaving 11 bases between the germline ends. CDR3 residues: CASSSARDEQYF. CDR3 nucleotide sequence: TGTGCCAGCAGTTCCGCAAGGGACGAGCAGTACTTC.

The gene calls are TRBV30 and TRBJ2-7; D remains unclear. Per germline, CDR1 GTSNPN and CDR2 SVGIG (reference sequence). CDR3 length: 14 residues. V was trimmed by 2 bases and J by 5 bases, leaving 16 bases between them. For the CDR3, the DNA is TGTGCCTGGAGTCGAGGTGGCGTTTTGGACGAGCAGTACTTC. Protein sequence: CAWSRGGVLDEQYF. The whole variable domain, filled in from reference TRBV30 and TRBJ2-7, reads SQTIHQWPATLVQPVGSPLSLECTVEGTSNPNLYWYRQAAGRGLQLLFYSVGIGQISSEVPQNLSASRPQDRQFILSSKKLLLSDSGFYLCAWSRGGVLDEQYFGPGTRLTVT.